A single sample gave rise to the 4 T cell receptor beta chains below, sequenced in a study of regulatory T cells in long-lasting Graves disease. Library construction for TCR beta used iRepertoire HTBI primers and Arm-PCR of CDR3 regions. A single record per CDR3 protein comes from TCRdb applying MiXCR to the multiplex PCR reads. Seen here are roughly 380,000 distinct CDR3 sequences, approximately 15% observed once, and the top ten hold about 27%. Time point described: newly diagnosed GD, antithyroid drugs for less than 3 months. PBMCs provided the RNA from which the TCR library was made. This same sample was also taken into another study, of T cells in Graves' hyperthyroidism and ophthalmopathy.

The specimen comprised peripheral blood mononuclear cells (PBMCs), sampled at new diagnosis, from a patient treated with antithyroid drugs. The receptors stem from a man aged 35-49 years with Graves disease.

This clonotype was seen repeatedly, ten times or more. The rearrangement joins TRBV12-5 to TRBJ1-5; the D gene is possibly TRBD1 (5 bases). CDR1 is LGHNT, CDR2 FRNRAP, per germline. This CDR3 region has 16 residues. V lost 0 bases and J lost 3, with 12 bases in between. This chain's CDR3 is CASGLVLGPLNQPQHF. The CDR3 DNA is TGTGCTAGTGGTTTGGTATTGGGACCGCTCAATCAGCCCCAGCATTTT.

This clonotype was counted many times. The chain joins TRBV2 to TRBJ2-5; no reliable D call. The V gene's germline CDR1 is SNHLY and CDR2 FYNNEI. The CDR3 covers 13 residues. Trimming pared 4 bases from V and 5 bases from J, leaving 11 bases between. Here the CDR3 DNA reads TGTGCCAGCAGTGTTTCGACACGCGAGACCCAGTACTTC. Residues: CASSVSTRETQYF.

This clonotype was found many times. The CDR3 spells CSLRQGDQPQHF. CDR3 sequence (DNA): TGCAGTCTGAGGCAGGGGGATCAGCCCCAGCATTTT. This rearrangement joins TRBV20-1 to TRBJ1-5; 7 positions agree with TRBD1. Looked up from germline, CDR1 is DFQATT and CDR2 is SNEGSKA (reference sequence). Germline trimming cut 8 bases from V and 5 bases from J; bases unmatched to any gene: 6. The CDR3 sequence is 12 residues long.

This clonotype is a singleton in its sample. A much more abundant neighbour one base away suggests this may be a read error. V usage is TRBV12-3 or TRBV12-4 and J usage is TRBJ2-1; 7 bases agree with TRBD1. The CDR3 covers 14 residues. CDR3 in amino acids: CGSGRDRAYNEQFF. The CDR3 region has the DNA TGTGGCAGCGGCCGTGACAGGGCATACAATGAGCAGTTCTTC.